Listed here are 5 T cell receptor beta chains from one sample, sequenced in a study of cytomegalovirus exposure and HLA in healthy donors. 13 Jbeta primers and 60 Vbeta primers were used for the PCR. The method was immunoSEQ multiplex PCR; TCRdb's version includes in-frame clones alone and lacks a portion of them. The data hold about 160,000 clones, with roughly 76% observed a single time. The sequenced sample was PBMCs. The receptors here all came from a human donor in good health.

The rearrangement uses TRBV25-1 and TRBJ2-5, with 7 nucleotides matching TRBD2. This CDR3 contains 15 residues. V shed 8 bases and J 2 bases; nucleotides not matched to a gene: 11. The germline V gene encodes CDR1 MGHDK and CDR2 SYGVNS. The DNA of the CDR3 is TGTGCCAGCGGGAACGCTAGCGGAATTCAAGAGACCCAGTACTTC. Its protein is CASGNASGIQETQYF.

The J gene is TRBJ2-7, the V gene TRBV7-8; TRBD1 matches 8 bases. Germline V gives CDR1 SGHVS, CDR2 FQNEAQ. The CDR3 extends over 16 amino acids. The trim removed 5 bases at V and 0 bases at J, leaving 9 bases unmatched. CDR3 DNA: TGTGCCAGCAGCACCCGACAGGGGCCCTTCTCCTACGAGCAGTACTTC. It is translated as CASSTRQGPFSYEQYF.

This chain uses TRBV6-1 with TRBJ2-2; 10 positions match TRBD1. Losses at the gene ends were 10 bases for V and 7 bases for J; bases not matched to a gene: 9. The CDR3 consists of 14 residues. CDR1 and CDR2 (germline): MNHNS, SASEGT. DNA of the CDR3: TGTGCCACCCGCGGGGGACAGGGGATCGGGGAGCTGTTTTTT. Translating gives CATRGGQGIGELFF.

The DNA for the CDR3 is TGTGCCAGCACCTTACAGGGGGTATCTAATGAAAAACTGTTTTTT. As protein: CASTLQGVSNEKLFF. This chain connects TRBV6-6 to TRBJ1-4; 8 nucleotides agree with TRBD1. Germline V gene data show CDR1 as MNHNY and CDR2 as SVGAGI (reference sequence). The CDR3 has 15 residues. The J segment lost 3 bases and the V segment lost 7 bases, leaving 7 bases of the junction unmatched.

This chain joins TRBV5-1 and TRBJ2-1, with 9 bases lining up with TRBD1. V was clipped by 3 bases and J by 4 bases; unmatched bases: 5. Germline V gene data show CDR1 as SGHRS and CDR2 as YFSETQ. CDR3 length equals 15 residues. CDR3 DNA: TGCGCCAGCAGCTCCCGGGACAGGGCTTACAATGAGCAGTTCTTC. Its translation: CASSSRDRAYNEQFF.